These T cell receptor beta chains were read from a single sample in a study of blood T cell repertoires in COVID-19. Sequenced by immunoSEQ multiplex PCR; TCRdb stores in-frame clones only, minus some. The sample holds hundreds of thousands of clones, roughly 89% seen once. Sequencing input: PBMCs or T cells enriched from blood (not recorded which). These receptors all come from a woman aged 25 to 39 with acute COVID-19. Both conserved end residues are part of each CDR3. Each record gives: V gene, D gene, J gene, clone size, CDR3 DNA, CDR3 protein. D genes are given only for firm matches. Clone size appears in some rows only: once, few, many, or a class for an expanded clone.

TRBV10-3	NA	TRBJ2-3	NA	TGTGCCATCACCAGGGACTTTCTAGATACGCAGTATTTT	CAITRDFLDTQYF
TRBV6-4	NA	TRBJ2-3	NA	TGTGCCAGCAGTGCCCAGGGTGCAGATACGCAGTATTTT	CASSAQGADTQYF
TRBV2	TRBD1	TRBJ2-2	NA	TGTGCCAGCAGTGTTAGGGACAGGGTTTCGGCGGAGCTGTTTTTT	CASSVRDRVSAELFF
TRBV11-2	TRBD1	TRBJ2-7	NA	TGTGCCAGCAGCTTAACAGGGGGCCCCCTCTACGAGCAGTACTTC	CASSLTGGPLYEQYF
TRBV23-1	TRBD1	TRBJ1-6	NA	TGCGCCAGCAGTCAATTCATACCGGGACAGGGAGAAGGGTGTAACAATTCACCCCTCCACTTT	CASSQFIPGQGEGCNNSPLHF
TRBV27	NA	TRBJ1-5	once	TGTGCCAGCAAGAGGGCGAGCAATCAGCCCCAGCATTTT	CASKRASNQPQHF
TRBV5-1	NA	TRBJ1-1	NA	TGCGCCAGCAGCTCCGGACAGCTTGGGAACACTGAAGCTTTCTTT	CASSSGQLGNTEAFF
TRBV7-7	TRBD1	TRBJ2-3	NA	TGTGCCAGCAGCTGGAAGACAGGGGCAGATACGCAGTATTTT	CASSWKTGADTQYF
TRBV7-2	NA	TRBJ1-6	once	TGTGCCAGCAGGCGTGGGGCCGGTCAGTCACCCCTCCACTTT	CASRRGAGQSPLHF
TRBV6-5	TRBD1	TRBJ1-2	NA	TGTGCCAGCAGTTACTCACGGACAGGGAAAGGCTACACCTTC	CASSYSRTGKGYTF
TRBV15	NA	TRBJ2-7	NA	TGTGCCACCAGCAGTACCCGGGACAAGCTCAAATACGAGCAGTACTTC	CATSSTRDKLKYEQYF
TRBV6-1	NA	TRBJ2-1	NA	TGTGCCAGCAGTGAAGTAAGGATACAAGCGGTTGAGCAGTTCTTC	CASSEVRIQAVEQFF
TRBV5-6	TRBD2	TRBJ2-1	once	TGTGCCAGCAGCTTTTACTCTAGCGGCAACAATGAGCAGTTCTTC	CASSFYSSGNNEQFF
TRBV9	NA	TRBJ1-2	few	TGTGCCAGCAGCTCACAGGGTGGAGGCTACACCTTC	CASSSQGGGYTF
TRBV4-3	NA	TRBJ1-1	NA	TGCGCCAGCAGCCAACTGGGGGGAACTGAAGCTTTCTTT	CASSQLGGTEAFF
TRBV7-3	TRBD1	TRBJ1-5	once	TGTGCCAGCAGCGCCCCGGACAGGGGTTACCAGCCCCAGCATTTT	CASSAPDRGYQPQHF
TRBV28	TRBD1	TRBJ2-7	once	TGTGCCAGCAGTTTAAGCCAGGGACAGGGTTCTCACGAGCAGTACTTC	CASSLSQGQGSHEQYF
TRBV2	NA	TRBJ1-1	once	TGTGCCAGCACCCGAGAGTCGAACACTGAAGCTTTCTTT	CASTRESNTEAFF
TRBV9	TRBD2	TRBJ2-7	NA	TGTGCCAGCAGCCCCAGACTAGCGGGGGCCACCGTTAACGAGCAGTACTTC	CASSPRLAGATVNEQYF
TRBV27	TRBD1	TRBJ1-5	NA	TGTGCCAGCAGTCCGTACTCAGGGGGCCAGCCCCAGCATTTT	CASSPYSGGQPQHF
TRBV18	NA	TRBJ2-3	NA	TGTGCCAGCTCACGGGCCCGAAGTCAAGATACGCAGTATTTT	CASSRARSQDTQYF
TRBV18	NA	TRBJ2-5	NA	TGTGCCAGCTCACCCGGAGAGACCCAGTACTTC	CASSPGETQYF
TRBV28	NA	TRBJ2-1	NA	TGTGCCAGCAGTTTGCGTGGCGGGGGCAACAATGAGCAGTTCTTC	CASSLRGGGNNEQFF
TRBV7-2	NA	TRBJ1-3	NA	TGTGCCAGCAGCCCTCGTAATATGCGTGGAAACACCATATATTTT	CASSPRNMRGNTIYF
TRBV7-9	NA	TRBJ1-4	NA	TGTGCCAGCAGCCCAGACAGGCCCACAACTAATGAAAAACTGTTTTTT	CASSPDRPTTNEKLFF
TRBV11-2	NA	TRBJ2-3	NA	TGTGCCAGCAGCTTTGGGCCCACAGATACGCAGTATTTT	CASSFGPTDTQYF
TRBV7-2	NA	TRBJ2-4	NA	TGTGCCAGCAGCTTTGGCGACAGTAGAAACATTCAGTACTTC	CASSFGDSRNIQYF
TRBV5-4	NA	TRBJ2-5	NA	TGTGCCAGCAGCTTGGACTACAGGGAGACCCAGTACTTC	CASSLDYRETQYF